This TCR beta chain was sequenced for a study of OX40 agonist ivuxolimab in advanced cancers. Across the whole study: Previous treatment with anti-PD-1, anti-PD-L1 or anti-CTLA-4 therapy was allowed; 35% to 50% had received some. Whole-study findings and limits: On average, CD8+ T cells had more expanded clones than CD4+. Still undetermined is the antigen specificity of the expanded peripheral T cells.

Points on this clone: Its antigen is as yet unknown.

Blood sampling was done at baseline, cycle 4 day 1, and cycle 7 day 1. J was trimmed by 8 bases and V by 4 bases; bases with no gene match: 10. CDR1 and CDR2 from the germline V gene are SGHRS and YFSETQ. This CDR3 contains 15 residues. Measured with immunoSEQ multiplex PCR; TCRdb has only the in-frame clones, and not every one. Among some 84,000 clones listed, approximately 89% were seen once. This specimen consisted of CD4+ or CD8+ T cells sorted from blood, obtained in a trial of the OX40 agonist ivuxolimab. The sequence was collected from an adult with an advanced solid tumor such as melanoma, head and neck, liver or kidney cancer. The chain joins TRBV5-1 to TRBJ1-2; 11 bases fit TRBD1. The CDR3 DNA is TGCGCCAGCAGCCGCGCCGGGACAGGGGGTTGGGGCTACACCTTC. It is translated as CASSRAGTGGWGYTF.